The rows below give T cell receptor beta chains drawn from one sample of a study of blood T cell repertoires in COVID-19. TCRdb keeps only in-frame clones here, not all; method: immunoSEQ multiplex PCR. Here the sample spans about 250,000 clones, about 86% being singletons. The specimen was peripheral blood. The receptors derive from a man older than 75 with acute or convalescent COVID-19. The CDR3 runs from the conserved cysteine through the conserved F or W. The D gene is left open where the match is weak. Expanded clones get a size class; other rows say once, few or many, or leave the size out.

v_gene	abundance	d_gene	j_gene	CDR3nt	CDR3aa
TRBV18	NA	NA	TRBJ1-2	TGTGCCAGCTCACCCAGCAGGGATAATGGCTACACCTTC	CASSPSRDNGYTF
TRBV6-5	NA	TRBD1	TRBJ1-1	TGTGCCAGCAGCCCCGCGACAGGGCGGAACACTGAAGCTTTCTTT	CASSPATGRNTEAFF
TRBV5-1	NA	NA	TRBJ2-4	TGCGCCAGCAGCTTGGCGTCAGGATTAGCCAAAAACATTCAGTACTTC	CASSLASGLAKNIQYF
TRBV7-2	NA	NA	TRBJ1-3	TGTGCCAGCAGCGAGGGATGGGGAAACACCATATATTTT	CASSEGWGNTIYF
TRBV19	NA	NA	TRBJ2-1	TGTGCCAGTAGTATCGCCCTATACAATGAGCAGTTCTTC	CASSIALYNEQFF
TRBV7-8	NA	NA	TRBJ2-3	TGTGCCAGCAGCTCGTTCACAGATACGCAGTATTTT	CASSSFTDTQYF
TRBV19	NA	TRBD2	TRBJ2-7	TGTGCCAGTAGTACCCGCGGAGCGGGGCCCTACGAGCAGTACTTC	CASSTRGAGPYEQYF
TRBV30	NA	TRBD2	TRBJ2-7	TGTGCCTGGAGTGTCAGCGGGGGGGCTTTCTACGAGCAGTACTTC	CAWSVSGGAFYEQYF
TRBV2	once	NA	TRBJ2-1	TGTGCCAACGTCGCGAACTCCTACAATGAGCAGTTCTTC	CANVANSYNEQFF
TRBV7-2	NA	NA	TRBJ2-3	TGTGCCAGCAGCCCGACATGGATATCAGATACGCAGTATTTT	CASSPTWISDTQYF
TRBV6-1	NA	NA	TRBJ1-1	TGTGCCAGCAGTGAGTATGAAGCTTTCTTT	CASSEYEAFF
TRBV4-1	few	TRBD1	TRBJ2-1	TGCGCCAGCAGCCAACGTGACAGGGCCCACAATGAGCAGTTCTTC	CASSQRDRAHNEQFF
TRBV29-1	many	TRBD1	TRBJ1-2	TGCAGCGTTTCAGGACAGGCATCCGACTATGGCTACACCTTC	CSVSGQASDYGYTF
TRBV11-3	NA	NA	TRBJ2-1	TGTGCCAGCAGTTCGGGAGTAATCAAAGGAGGTGGTGAGCAGTTCTTC	CASSSGVIKGGGEQFF
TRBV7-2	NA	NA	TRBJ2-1	TGTGCCAGCAGCCCCGTTTCCCCTAATGAGCAGTTCTTC	CASSPVSPNEQFF
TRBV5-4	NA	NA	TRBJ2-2	TGTGCCAGCAGCCTGCTTGGTGCGTCCGGGGAGCTGTTTTTT	CASSLLGASGELFF
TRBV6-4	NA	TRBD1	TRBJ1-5	TGTGCCAGCAGTGACGGCGGGACAGGGGGTAGCAATCAGCCCCAGCATTTT	CASSDGGTGGSNQPQHF
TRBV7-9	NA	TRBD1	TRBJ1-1	TGTGCCAGCAGCTTAGACAGGGGGAACACTGAAGCTTTCTTT	CASSLDRGNTEAFF
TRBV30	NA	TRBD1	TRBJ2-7	TGTGCCTGGAGCCCCGGGACAGCAATGCAGTACTTC	CAWSPGTAMQYF